This T cell receptor (beta chain) stems from a study of memory CD4+ T cells and cytomegalovirus serostatus. The overall study: Donors were healthy Belgian adults, under 10 CMV seropositive and 20 to 25 seronegative.

The sort gate was single viable CD3+CD4+CD8-CD45RO+ cells for memory CD4+ T cells. Donors' CMV status reflects serum IgG against pp150, pp28, p38, p52. Findings of the study overall: Of under 200 reported CMV TCRbeta sequences, 65 to 85 were found in memory CD4+ repertoires. The CMV-associated TCR signature appears largely within the CD4+ memory repertoire.

This clone has just one count. Antigen: not known. Trimming pared 2 bases from V and 7 bases from J, leaving 6 bases between. The CDR3 is 12 amino acids. Looked up from germline, CDR1 is MNHNS and CDR2 is SASEGT. Clones were read by immunoSEQ multiplex PCR, and TCRdb kept only the in-frame ones, dropping some. Among 40,000 to 55,000 clones listed, roughly 78% were seen once. The sequence was collected from an adult in good health and CMV-seronegative. Material: memory CD4+ T cells from blood. The rearrangement uses TRBV6-1 and TRBJ2-1; D gene unclear. In DNA form, the CDR3 reads TGTGCCAGCAGTGAATACCAAAATGAGCAGTTCTTC. Translating it yields CASSEYQNEQFF.